This is a list of T cell receptor beta chains from one sample in a study of T cells and copy number aberrations in small-cell lung cancer. Sequenced by immunoSEQ multiplex PCR; TCRdb stores in-frame clones only, minus some. The table includes 6,000 to 7,500 clones, about four fifths detected once. Sequencing input: normal tissue next to the tumor. Receptors were obtained from a woman between 45 and 65 years old with small cell lung cancer. Both conserved end residues are part of each CDR3. Fields, in order: clone size, D gene, J gene, V gene, CDR3 DNA, CDR3 protein. D genes are given only for firm matches. Size is stated for part of the rows, as once, few or many counts, or as a class when the clone is expanded.

few	-	TRBJ1-1	TRBV4-1	TGCGCCAGCAGCCAAGGGGGATTGAGGGGGGGCCGCCTCGCAGAAGCTTTCTTT	CASSQGGLRGGRLAEAFF
-	-	TRBJ2-5	TRBV9	TGTGCCAGCACTCCGTCCGGAGAGGGGGAGACCCAGTACTTC	CASTPSGEGETQYF
-	TRBD2	TRBJ2-5	TRBV7-2	TGTGCCAGCAGCTTAGATGGCGGGAGTGGGGAGACCCAGTACTTC	CASSLDGGSGETQYF
-	-	TRBJ1-2	TRBV9	TGTGCCAGCAGCCCCCAAGAGCATGGCTACACCTTC	CASSPQEHGYTF
-	-	TRBJ2-6	TRBV19	TGTGCCAGTAGTAACCCGGCTGTCGGGGCCAACGTCCTGACTTTC	CASSNPAVGANVLTF
-	TRBD2	TRBJ2-3	TRBV10-2	TGCGCCAGCAACGTGGTAGCGGGCCTTCAGCCAGATACGCAGTATTTT	CASNVVAGLQPDTQYF
few	-	TRBJ2-5	TRBV7-2	TGTGCCAGCAGCTTAGAGTCTGGGACTGGCCAAGAGACCCAGTACTTC	CASSLESGTGQETQYF
-	-	TRBJ2-5	TRBV5-6	TGTGCCAGCAGCTTGTCTGAGACCCAGTACTTC	CASSLSETQYF
-	-	TRBJ1-3	TRBV9	TGTGCCAGCAGCGTCGACCCTGGCTCTGGAAACACCATATATTTT	CASSVDPGSGNTIYF
-	-	TRBJ2-3	TRBV4-3	TGCGCCAGCAGCCAAGGATCGGGGGCGCGGAACACAGATACGCAGTATTTT	CASSQGSGARNTDTQYF
-	-	TRBJ2-6	TRBV7-2	TGTGCCAGCAGCTCCAGGGCTAGTGGGGCCAACGTCCTGACTTTC	CASSSRASGANVLTF
-	-	TRBJ1-2	TRBV29-1	TGCAGCGTTGTTTCCAGTATTTATGGCTACACCTTC	CSVVSSIYGYTF
-	-	TRBJ2-3	TRBV27	TGTGCCAGCAGTTTATTAGCGGCTAGCACAGATACGCAGTATTTT	CASSLLAASTDTQYF
once	-	TRBJ2-3	TRBV6-4	TGTGCCAGCAGTCGAAAAGGAAGCACAGATACGCAGTATTTT	CASSRKGSTDTQYF
-	-	TRBJ1-2	TRBV30	TGTGCCTCCGAGTCGGGAAACTATGGCTACACCTTC	CASESGNYGYTF
-	TRBD2	TRBJ2-7	TRBV4-1	TGTGCCAGCAGCCAAGATTTGAGGGAGGGGACCTACGAGCAGTACTTC	CASSQDLREGTYEQYF
-	-	TRBJ2-5	TRBV5-1	TGCGCCAGCAGCCCCACCCAGTACTTC	CASSPTQYF
-	TRBD2	TRBJ2-1	TRBV5-3	TGTGCCAGAAGCTTGGACGGGGCCCGGCGGGAGGGCCTGCATGAGCAGTTCTTC	CARSLDGARREGLHEQFF
few	-	TRBJ2-7	TRBV21-1	TGTGCCAGCAGCAAAGAGGCCAGCGGGAGGATCTACGAGCAGTACTTC	CASSKEASGRIYEQYF
-	-	TRBJ2-2	TRBV7-2	TGTGCCAGCAGCTTCAACACCGGGGAGCTGTTTTTT	CASSFNTGELFF
-	-	TRBJ2-1	TRBV6-1	TGTGCCAGCAGTGAACAGCCCGCGGGGAATGAGCAGTTCTTC	CASSEQPAGNEQFF
-	-	TRBJ2-7	TRBV6-6	TGTGCCAGCAGTTACCCGGAGGTGATGTACGAGCAGTACTTC	CASSYPEVMYEQYF
few	TRBD1	TRBJ1-5	TRBV7-2	TGTGCCAGCAGTCGACAGGGGAAAGGTCAGCCCCAGCATTTT	CASSRQGKGQPQHF
-	-	TRBJ2-2	TRBV5-1	TGCGCCAGCAGCTTGGGACACACCGGGGAGCTGTTTTTT	CASSLGHTGELFF
-	-	TRBJ1-5	TRBV23-1	TGCGCCAGCTTCCTCAAGCCCGGGGGCTATAGCAATCAGCCCCAGCATTTT	CASFLKPGGYSNQPQHF
-	-	TRBJ2-1	TRBV27	TGTGCCAGCAGTCCCCTGGGAGGAAAAAATGAGCAGTTCTTC	CASSPLGGKNEQFF
-	-	TRBJ2-1	TRBV7-6	TGTGCCAGCAGCGTATTCTTTTCGGGACTCGAAAATGAGCAGTTCTTC	CASSVFFSGLENEQFF
-	-	TRBJ1-2	TRBV7-2	TGTGCCAGCAGCTACCTAGACTCTGGCTACACCTTC	CASSYLDSGYTF
-	-	TRBJ1-1	TRBV14	TGTGCCAGCAGCCAAGATGCGGGGGTCACTGAAGCTTTCTTT	CASSQDAGVTEAFF
once	-	TRBJ1-2	TRBV5-4	TGTGCCAGCAGCTTGGCGGGCAGGGACTATGGCTACACCTTC	CASSLAGRDYGYTF
-	-	TRBJ1-1	TRBV30	TGTGCCTGGAGTGTACGAGACGGGACCCGCATTTACACTGAAGCTTTCTTT	CAWSVRDGTRIYTEAFF
-	TRBD1	TRBJ1-2	TRBV29-1	TGCAGCGCTCGACAGGGTATTGCCTATGGCTACACCTTC	CSARQGIAYGYTF
-	-	TRBJ1-2	TRBV30	TGTGCCTGGGGGATAGGAACGGGCGGATTTGGCTACACCTTC	CAWGIGTGGFGYTF
-	TRBD1	TRBJ1-4	TRBV27	TGTGCCAGCAGGCACGGGACAGGGTCGGCGAATGAAAAACTGTTTTTT	CASRHGTGSANEKLFF